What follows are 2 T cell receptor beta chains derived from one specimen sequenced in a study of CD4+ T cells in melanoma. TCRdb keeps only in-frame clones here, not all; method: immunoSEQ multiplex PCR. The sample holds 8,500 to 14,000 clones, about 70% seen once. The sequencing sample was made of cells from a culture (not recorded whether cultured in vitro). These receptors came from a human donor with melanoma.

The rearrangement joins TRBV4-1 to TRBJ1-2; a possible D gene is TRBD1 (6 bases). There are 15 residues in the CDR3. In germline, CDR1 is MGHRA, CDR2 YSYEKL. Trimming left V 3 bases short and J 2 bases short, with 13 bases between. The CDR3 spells CASSQTGTQNYGYTF. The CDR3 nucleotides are TGCGCCAGCAGCCAGACCGGGACACAGAACTATGGCTACACCTTC.

This CDR3 is CASSLGSGGANTIYF. The CDR3 bases are TGCGCCAGCAGCTTGGGTTCAGGGGGCGCAAACACCATATATTTT. The chain recombines TRBV5-1 with TRBJ1-3, with 8 positions matching TRBD1. Germline V lookup: CDR1 SGHRS, CDR2 YFSETQ. After removal of 0 bases from V and 6 bases from J, the junction contained 5 bases not matched to a gene. This CDR3 spans 15 amino acids.